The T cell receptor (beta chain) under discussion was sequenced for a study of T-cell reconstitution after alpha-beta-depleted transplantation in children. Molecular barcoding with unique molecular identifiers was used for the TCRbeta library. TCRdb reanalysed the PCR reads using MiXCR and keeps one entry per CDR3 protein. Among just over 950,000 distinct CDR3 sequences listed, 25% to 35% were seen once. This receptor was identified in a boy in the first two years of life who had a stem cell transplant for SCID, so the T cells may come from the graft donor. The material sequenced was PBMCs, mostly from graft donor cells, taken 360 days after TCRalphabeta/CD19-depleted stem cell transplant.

The CDR3 DNA sequence: TGCAGTGCTAGGGACAGGGTAATAGGAAACACTGAAGCTTTCTTT. Translating it yields CSARDRVIGNTEAFF. The gene calls are TRBV20-1 and TRBJ1-1; 8 positions match TRBD1. J lost 2 bases, V lost 3 bases, and 8 bases had no gene match. Germline CDR1 DFQATT, CDR2 SNEGSKA (reference sequence). This CDR3 contains 15 residues.